This T cell receptor beta chain appears in the sequencing data of a study of PD-1 blockade in classical Hodgkin lymphoma. Findings and limits, study-wide: What caused the repertoire differences, perhaps disease activity or prior therapy, remains undefined. Diversity similar to that of newly diagnosed patients was seen at baseline in complete responders.

Time point given: cycle 4 day 1 (C4D1), after six to seven weeks of nivolumab. All the patients suffered relapse after autologous stem cell transplantation, and brentuximab vedotin exposure differed. Complete response, partial response or progressive disease was recorded as best response. TCRdb's table, derived via immunoSEQ multiplex PCR, lists solely in-frame clones and lacks some. The table lists about 64,000 clones, approximately 94% of them singletons, with 6.5% to 9.5% in the top ten. To note about this clone: No antigen is known for it.

This CDR3 spans 15 amino acids. Germline V gives CDR1 SGHRS, CDR2 YFSETQ. The V segment lost 3 bases and the J segment 6 bases; nucleotides outside the gene matches: 9. The sequence came from a human donor with classical Hodgkin lymphoma. The V call is TRBV5-1, the J call TRBJ2-3; 8 positions agree with TRBD1. This material consisted of peripheral blood mononuclear cells (PBMCs), taken before the fourth cycle of nivolumab. CDR3 nucleotide sequence: TGCGCCAGCAGCTACGGGGCAGGGGGCGTTGATACGCAGTATTTT. Its protein is CASSYGAGGVDTQYF.